The clone carrying this TCR beta chain has a single count. Its antigen is not known. This sample stems from a study of vaccination effects on CD4 cells after COVID-19. CDR3 length: 15 residues. Germline CDR1 reads LGHNA; CDR2 reads YSLEER. The trim removed 4 bases at V and 8 bases at J, leaving 8 bases unmatched. CD4+ T cell isolation took place after nine to eleven days of culture. Participants each got two BNT162b2 or mRNA-1273 vaccine doses. Libraries were prepared by immunoSEQ multiplex PCR; TCRdb keeps only in-frame clonotypes and omits some of them. Of 70,000 or so clones in the sample, over 65% were seen once.

J is TRBJ1-6 and V is TRBV4-3; 7 nucleotides match TRBD1. The source was CD4+ T cells from PBMCs cultured without peptide, collected after COVID-19 vaccination. This TCR was recovered from a human donor who received a COVID-19 vaccine. CDR3 in amino acids: CASSRTTDRDSPLHF. The CDR3 DNA follows: TGCGCCAGCAGCCGGACAACTGACAGGGATTCACCCCTCCACTTT.